A single count supports the clone carrying this TCR beta chain. The data were taken from a study of blood T cell repertoires in COVID-19. Turning to the study itself: Italy, Spain and the United States were the sources of the convalescent and acute COVID-19 samples. T cells, B-cell-depleted T cells, or PBMCs supplied cDNA or gDNA.

Authors' methods: Nucleated cell counts were estimated from reference gene primer amplification. Libraries were prepared by immunoSEQ multiplex PCR; TCRdb keeps only in-frame clonotypes and omits some of them. Clonal size and the V and J genes are those of that table, whereas D and trimming came from the DNA. This sample has about 80,000 clones; under 85% occur once, and the top ten carry approximately 10%. The CDR3 covers 13 residues. With V trimmed by 6 bases and J by 10 bases, 10 bases remained unmatched. Germline lookup yields CDR1 SGHTA and CDR2 FQGNSA. Material for sequencing was peripheral blood. The chain carries TRBV7-2 and TRBJ1-1, with 8 bases aligning to TRBD1. The receptor comes from a human donor in a cohort sampled during active COVID-19. The CDR3 loop reads CASSPTGGVAAFF. Written as DNA, the CDR3 is TGTGCCAGCAGTCCCACAGGGGGAGTTGCAGCTTTCTTT.